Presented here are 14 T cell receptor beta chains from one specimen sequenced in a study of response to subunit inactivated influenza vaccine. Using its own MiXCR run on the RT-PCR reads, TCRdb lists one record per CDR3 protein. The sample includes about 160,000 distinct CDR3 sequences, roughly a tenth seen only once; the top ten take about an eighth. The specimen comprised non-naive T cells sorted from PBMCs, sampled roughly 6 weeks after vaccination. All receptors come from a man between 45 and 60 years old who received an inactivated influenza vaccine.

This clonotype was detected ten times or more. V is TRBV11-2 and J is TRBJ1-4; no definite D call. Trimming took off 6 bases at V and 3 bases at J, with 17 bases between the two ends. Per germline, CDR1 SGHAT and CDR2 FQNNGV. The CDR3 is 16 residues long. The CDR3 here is CASSWEVGRANEKLFF. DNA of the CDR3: TGTGCCAGCAGTTGGGAGGTGGGCAGAGCTAATGAAAAACTGTTTTTT.

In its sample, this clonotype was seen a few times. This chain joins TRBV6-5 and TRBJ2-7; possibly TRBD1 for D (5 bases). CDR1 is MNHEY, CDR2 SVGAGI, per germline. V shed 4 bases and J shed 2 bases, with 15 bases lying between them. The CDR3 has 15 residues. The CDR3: CASSFHRNSPYEQYF. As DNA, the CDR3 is TGTGCCAGCAGTTTCCACAGGAACAGTCCCTACGAGCAGTACTTC.

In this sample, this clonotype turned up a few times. CDR3 nucleotide sequence: TGTGCCAGCAGTTTACCCACCGGACAGAAAACTTTCTTT. Translating gives CASSLPTGQKTFF. This chain links TRBV28 with TRBJ1-1; D may be TRBD1 (6 bases). Germline CDR1 MDHEN, CDR2 SYDVKM. The ends were cut back, 2 bases at V and 12 bases at J, with 16 bases in the middle. The CDR3 extends over 13 amino acids.

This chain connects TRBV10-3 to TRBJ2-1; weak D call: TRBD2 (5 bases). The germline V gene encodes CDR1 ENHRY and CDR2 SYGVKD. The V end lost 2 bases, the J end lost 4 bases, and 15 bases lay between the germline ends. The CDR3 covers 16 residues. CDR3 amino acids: CAISEEIARGYNEQFF. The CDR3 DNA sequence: TGTGCCATCAGTGAGGAGATAGCGCGAGGGTACAATGAGCAGTTCTTC.

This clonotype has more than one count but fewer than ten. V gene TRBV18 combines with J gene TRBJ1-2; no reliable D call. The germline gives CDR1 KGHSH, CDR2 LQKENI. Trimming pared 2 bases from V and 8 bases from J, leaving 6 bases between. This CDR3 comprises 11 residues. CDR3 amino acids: CASSPNEGYTF. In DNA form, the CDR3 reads TGTGCCAGCTCACCAAACGAGGGCTACACCTTC.

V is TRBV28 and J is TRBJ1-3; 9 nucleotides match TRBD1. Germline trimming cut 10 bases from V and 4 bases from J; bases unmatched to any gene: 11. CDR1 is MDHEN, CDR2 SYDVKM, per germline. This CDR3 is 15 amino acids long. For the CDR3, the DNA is TGTGCCACGGGACAGGGAGGTCATTCGGGAAACACCATATATTTT. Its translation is CATGQGGHSGNTIYF. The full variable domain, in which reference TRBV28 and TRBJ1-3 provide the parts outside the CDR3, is DVKVTQSSRYLVKRTGEKVFLECVQDMDHENMFWYRQDPGLGLRLIYFSYDVKMKEKGDIPEGYSVSREKKERFSLILESASTNQTSMYLCATGQGGHSGNTIYFGEGSWLTVV.

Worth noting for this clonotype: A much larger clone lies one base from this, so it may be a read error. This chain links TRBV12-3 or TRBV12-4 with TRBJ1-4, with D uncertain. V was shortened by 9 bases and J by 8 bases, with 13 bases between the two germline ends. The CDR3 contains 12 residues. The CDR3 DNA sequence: TGTGCCAGTCGGAAGACGCGGGAAAAACTGTTTTTT. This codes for CASRKTREKLFF.

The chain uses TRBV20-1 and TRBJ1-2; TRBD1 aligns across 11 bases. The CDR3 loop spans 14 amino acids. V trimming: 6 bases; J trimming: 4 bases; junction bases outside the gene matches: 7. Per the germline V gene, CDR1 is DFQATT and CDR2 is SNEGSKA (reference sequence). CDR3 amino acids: CSAQDRGHGYGYTF. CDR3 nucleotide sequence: TGCAGTGCGCAGGACAGGGGGCATGGCTATGGCTACACCTTC.

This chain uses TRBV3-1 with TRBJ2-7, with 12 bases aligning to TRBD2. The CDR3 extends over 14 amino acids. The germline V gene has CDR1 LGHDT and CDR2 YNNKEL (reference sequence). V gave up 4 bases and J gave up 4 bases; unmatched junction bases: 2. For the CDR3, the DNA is TGTGCCAGCAGCCCGACTAGCGGGAGTTACGAGCAGTACTTC. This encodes CASSPTSGSYEQYF.

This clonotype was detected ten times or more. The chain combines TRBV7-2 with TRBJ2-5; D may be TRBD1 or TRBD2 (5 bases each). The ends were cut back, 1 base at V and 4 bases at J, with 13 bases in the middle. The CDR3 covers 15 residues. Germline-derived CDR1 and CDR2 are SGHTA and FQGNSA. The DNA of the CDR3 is TGTGCCAGCAGCTTAGAGTCGGGGCTTGCAGAGACCCAGTACTTC. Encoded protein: CASSLESGLAETQYF. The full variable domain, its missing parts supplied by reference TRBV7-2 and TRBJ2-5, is GAGVSQSPSNKVTEKGKDVELRCDPISGHTALYWYRQSLGQGLEFLIYFQGNSAPDKSGLPSDRFSAERTGGSVSTLTIQRTQQEDSAVYLCASSLESGLAETQYFGPGTRLLVL.

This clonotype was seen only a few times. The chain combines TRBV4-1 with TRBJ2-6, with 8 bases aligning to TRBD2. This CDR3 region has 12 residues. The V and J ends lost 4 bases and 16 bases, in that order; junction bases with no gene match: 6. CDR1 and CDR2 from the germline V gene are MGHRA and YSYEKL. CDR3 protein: CASSLRGEILTF. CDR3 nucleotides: TGCGCCAGCAGCCTGCGGGGGGAGATACTGACTTTC.

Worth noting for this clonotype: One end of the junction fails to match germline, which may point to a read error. CDR3 nucleotide sequence: TGTACCAGCAGTTCAGCTGGGAAGGATACGCAGTATTTT. The encoded protein is CTSSSAGKDTQYF. The J gene is TRBJ2-3, the V gene TRBV6-4; D uncertain. Germline V gene lookup returns CDR1 MRHNA and CDR2 SNTAGT. The CDR3 totals 13 residues.

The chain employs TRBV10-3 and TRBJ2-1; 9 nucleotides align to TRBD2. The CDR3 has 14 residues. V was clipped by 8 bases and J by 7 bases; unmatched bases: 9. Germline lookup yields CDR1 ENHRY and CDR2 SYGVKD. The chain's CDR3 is CAIEGGGASNEQFF. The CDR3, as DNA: TGTGCCATCGAGGGCGGGGGGGCCTCTAATGAGCAGTTCTTC.

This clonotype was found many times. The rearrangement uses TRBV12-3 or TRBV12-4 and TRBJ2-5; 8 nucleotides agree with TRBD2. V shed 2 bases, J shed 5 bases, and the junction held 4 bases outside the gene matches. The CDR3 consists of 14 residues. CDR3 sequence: CASSLSGGLETQYF. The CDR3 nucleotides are TGTGCCAGCAGTTTATCGGGGGGGTTGGAGACCCAGTACTTC.